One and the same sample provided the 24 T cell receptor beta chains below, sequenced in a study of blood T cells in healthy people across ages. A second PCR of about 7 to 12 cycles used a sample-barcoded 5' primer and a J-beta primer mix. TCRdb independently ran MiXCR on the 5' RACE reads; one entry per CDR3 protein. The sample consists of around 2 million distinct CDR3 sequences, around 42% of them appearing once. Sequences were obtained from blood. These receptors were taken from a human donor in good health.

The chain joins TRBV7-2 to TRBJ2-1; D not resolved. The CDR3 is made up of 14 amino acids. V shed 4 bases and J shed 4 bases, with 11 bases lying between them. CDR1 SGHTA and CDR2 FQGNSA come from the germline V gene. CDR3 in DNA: TGTGCCAGCAGCTCTATATATTCTTACAATGAGCAGTTCTTC. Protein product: CASSSIYSYNEQFF.

CDR3: CASSTGQGGARETQYF. CDR3 sequence (DNA): TGCGCCAGCAGCACGGGACAGGGAGGAGCCCGAGAGACCCAGTACTTC. This rearrangement joins TRBV5-1 to TRBJ2-5; 9 positions agree with TRBD1. After removal of 4 bases from V and 4 bases from J, the junction contained 11 bases not matched to a gene. Per the germline V gene, CDR1 is SGHRS and CDR2 is YFSETQ. CDR3 size: 16 residues. Full variable domain (remainder filled in from reference TRBV5-1 and TRBJ2-5): KAGVTQTPRYLIKTRGQQVTLSCSPISGHRSVSWYQQTPGQGLQFLFEYFSETQRNKGNFPGRFSGRQFSNSRSEMNVSTLELGDSALYLCASSTGQGGARETQYFGPGTRLLVL.

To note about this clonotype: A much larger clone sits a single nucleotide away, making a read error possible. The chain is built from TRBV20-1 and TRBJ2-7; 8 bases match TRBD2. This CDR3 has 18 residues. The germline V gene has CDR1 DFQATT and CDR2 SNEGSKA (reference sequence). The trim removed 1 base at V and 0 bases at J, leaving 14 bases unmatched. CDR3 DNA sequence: TGCAGTGCTAGAGTTGATGAAGAGGCTAGCGGGTTCTCCTACGAGCAGTACTTC. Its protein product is CSARVDEEASGFSYEQYF.

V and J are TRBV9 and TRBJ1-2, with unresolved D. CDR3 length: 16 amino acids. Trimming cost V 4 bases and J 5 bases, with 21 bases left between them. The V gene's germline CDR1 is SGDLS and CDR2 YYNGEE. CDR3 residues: CASSPPGLQKTYGYTF. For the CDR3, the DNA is TGTGCCAGCAGCCCCCCGGGCCTACAAAAAACATATGGCTACACCTTC.

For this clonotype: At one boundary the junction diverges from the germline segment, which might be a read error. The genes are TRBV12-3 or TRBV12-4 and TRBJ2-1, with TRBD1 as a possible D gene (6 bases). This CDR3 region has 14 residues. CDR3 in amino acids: CARSRPTGLNEQFF. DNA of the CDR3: TGTGCCCGCAGTCGCCCGACAGGTCTCAATGAGCAGTTCTTC.

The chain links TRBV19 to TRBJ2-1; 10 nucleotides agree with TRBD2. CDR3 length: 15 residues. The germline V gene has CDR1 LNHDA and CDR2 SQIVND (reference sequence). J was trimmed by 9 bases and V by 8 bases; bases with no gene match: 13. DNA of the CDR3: TGTGCCAGTCGGCCAGCGGGGGGGCCAACTGTTGAGCAGTTCTTC. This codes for CASRPAGGPTVEQFF. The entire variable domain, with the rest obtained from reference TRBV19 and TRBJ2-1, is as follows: DGGITQSPKYLFRKEGQNVTLSCEQNLNHDAMYWYRQDPGQGLRLIYYSQIVNDFQKGDIAEGYSVSREKKESFPLTVTSAQKNPTAFYLCASRPAGGPTVEQFFGPGTRLTVL.

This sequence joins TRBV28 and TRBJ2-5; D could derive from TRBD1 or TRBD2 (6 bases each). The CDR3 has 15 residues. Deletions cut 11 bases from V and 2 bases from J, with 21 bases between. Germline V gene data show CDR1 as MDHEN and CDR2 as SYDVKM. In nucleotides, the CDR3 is TGTGCCGCCAACCGGGGGCGCGACATTCAAGAGACCCAGTACTTC. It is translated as CAANRGRDIQETQYF.

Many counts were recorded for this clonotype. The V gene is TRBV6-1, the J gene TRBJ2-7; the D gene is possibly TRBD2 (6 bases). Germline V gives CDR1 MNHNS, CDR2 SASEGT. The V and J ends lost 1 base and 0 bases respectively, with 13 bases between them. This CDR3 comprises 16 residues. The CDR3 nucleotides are TGTGCCAGCAGTGAAGAACTCGGACTAAACTCCTACGAGCAGTACTTC. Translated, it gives CASSEELGLNSYEQYF.

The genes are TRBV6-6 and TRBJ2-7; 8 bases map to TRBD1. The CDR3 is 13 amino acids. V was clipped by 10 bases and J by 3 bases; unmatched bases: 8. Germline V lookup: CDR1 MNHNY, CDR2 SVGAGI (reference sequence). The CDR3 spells CATGQGLYYEQYF. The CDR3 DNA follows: TGTGCCACCGGACAGGGTCTATACTACGAGCAGTACTTC.

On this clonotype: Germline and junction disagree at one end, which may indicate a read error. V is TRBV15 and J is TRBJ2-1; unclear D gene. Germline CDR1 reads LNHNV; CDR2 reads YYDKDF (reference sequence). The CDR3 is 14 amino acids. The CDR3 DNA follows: TGCGCCACTACAAGCTCAAGCGCCTACAATGAGCAGTTCTTC. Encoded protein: CATTSSSAYNEQFF.

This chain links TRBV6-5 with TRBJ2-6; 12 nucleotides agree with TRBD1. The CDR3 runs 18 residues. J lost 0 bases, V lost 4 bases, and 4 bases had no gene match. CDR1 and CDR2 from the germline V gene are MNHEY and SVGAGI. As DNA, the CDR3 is TGTGCCAGCAGTTGGGGACAGGGGGCCCGCTCTGGGGCCAACGTCCTGACTTTC. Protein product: CASSWGQGARSGANVLTF.

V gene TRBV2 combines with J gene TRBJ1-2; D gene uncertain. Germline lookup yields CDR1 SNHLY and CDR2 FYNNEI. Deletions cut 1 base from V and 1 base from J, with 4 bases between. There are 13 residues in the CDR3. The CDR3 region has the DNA TGTGCCAGCAGTGAAGAGGGTAACTATGGCTACACCTTC. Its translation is CASSEEGNYGYTF.

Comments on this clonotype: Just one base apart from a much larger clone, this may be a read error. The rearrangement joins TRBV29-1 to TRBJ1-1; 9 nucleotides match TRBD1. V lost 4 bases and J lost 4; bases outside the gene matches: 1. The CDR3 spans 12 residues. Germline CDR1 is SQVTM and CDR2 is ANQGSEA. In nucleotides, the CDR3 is TGCAGCGTTGGGACAGGGGTCACTGAAGCTTTCTTT. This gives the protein CSVGTGVTEAFF.

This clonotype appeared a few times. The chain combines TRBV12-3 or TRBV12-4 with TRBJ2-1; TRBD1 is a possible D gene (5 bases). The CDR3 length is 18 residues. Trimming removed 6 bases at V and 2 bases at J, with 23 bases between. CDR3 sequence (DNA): TGTGCCAGCAGCTCAATGGGGCGGTGGGGAAGGACCTACAATGAGCAGTTCTTC. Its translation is CASSSMGRWGRTYNEQFF.

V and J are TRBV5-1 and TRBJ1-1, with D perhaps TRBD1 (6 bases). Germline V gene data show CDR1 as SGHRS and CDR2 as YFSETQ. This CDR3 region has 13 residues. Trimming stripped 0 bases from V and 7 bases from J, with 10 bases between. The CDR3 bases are TGCGCCAGCAGCTTGGACATAGGGGGTGAAGCTTTCTTT. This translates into CASSLDIGGEAFF.

The CDR3 nucleotides are TGTGCCAGCAGCCTGGCCCAAAAGAGGACAGATACGCAGTATTTT. Translated: CASSLAQKRTDTQYF. The rearrangement links TRBV9 to TRBJ2-3; unclear D gene. The ends were cut back, 4 bases at V and 3 bases at J, with 15 bases in the middle. Germline lookup yields CDR1 SGDLS and CDR2 YYNGEE. This CDR3 has 15 residues.

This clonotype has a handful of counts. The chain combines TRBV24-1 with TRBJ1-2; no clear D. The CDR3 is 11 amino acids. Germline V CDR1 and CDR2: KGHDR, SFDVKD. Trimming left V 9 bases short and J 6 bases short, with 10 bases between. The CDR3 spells CATAGSNGYTF. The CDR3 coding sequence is TGTGCCACCGCCGGGTCGAATGGCTACACCTTC.

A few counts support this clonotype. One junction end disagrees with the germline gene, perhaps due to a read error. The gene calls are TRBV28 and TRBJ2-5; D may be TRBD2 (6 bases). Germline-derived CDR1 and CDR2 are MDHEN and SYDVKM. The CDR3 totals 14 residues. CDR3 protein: CASSRGGRIETRYF. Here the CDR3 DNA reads TGTGCCAGCAGTCGGGGAGGAAGAATAGAGACCCGGTACTTC.

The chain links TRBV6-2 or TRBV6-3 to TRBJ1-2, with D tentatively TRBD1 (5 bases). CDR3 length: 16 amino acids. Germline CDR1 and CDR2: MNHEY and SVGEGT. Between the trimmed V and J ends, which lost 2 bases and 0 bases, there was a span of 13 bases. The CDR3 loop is CASSYPGTPANYGYTF. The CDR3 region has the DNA TGTGCCAGCAGTTACCCCGGGACTCCTGCTAACTATGGCTACACCTTC.

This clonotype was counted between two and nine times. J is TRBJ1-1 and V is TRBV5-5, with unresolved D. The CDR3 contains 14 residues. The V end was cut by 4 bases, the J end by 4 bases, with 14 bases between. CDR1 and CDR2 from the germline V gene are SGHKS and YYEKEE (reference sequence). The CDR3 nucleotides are TGTGCCAGCAGCGCGGGGATGTTGGTCACTGAAGCTTTCTTT. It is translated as CASSAGMLVTEAFF.

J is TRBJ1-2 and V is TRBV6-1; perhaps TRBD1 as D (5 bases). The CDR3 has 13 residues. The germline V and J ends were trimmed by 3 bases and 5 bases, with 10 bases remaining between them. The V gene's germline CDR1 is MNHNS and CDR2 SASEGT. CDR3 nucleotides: TGTGCCAGCAGTGAGACAGACCTTTATGGCTACACCTTC. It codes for CASSETDLYGYTF.

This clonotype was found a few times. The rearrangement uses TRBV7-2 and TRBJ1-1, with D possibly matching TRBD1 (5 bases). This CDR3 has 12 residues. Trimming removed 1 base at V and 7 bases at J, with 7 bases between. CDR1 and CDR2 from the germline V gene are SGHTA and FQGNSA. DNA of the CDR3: TGTGCCAGCAGCTTAGGACAGAATGAAGCTTTCTTT. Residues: CASSLGQNEAFF.

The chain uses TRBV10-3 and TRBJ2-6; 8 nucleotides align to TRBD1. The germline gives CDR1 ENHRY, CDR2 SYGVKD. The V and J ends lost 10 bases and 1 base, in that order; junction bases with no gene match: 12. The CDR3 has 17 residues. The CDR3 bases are TGTGCCACCCAGGACAGGGTCATGGGTTCTGGGGCCAACGTCCTGACTTTC. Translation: CATQDRVMGSGANVLTF.

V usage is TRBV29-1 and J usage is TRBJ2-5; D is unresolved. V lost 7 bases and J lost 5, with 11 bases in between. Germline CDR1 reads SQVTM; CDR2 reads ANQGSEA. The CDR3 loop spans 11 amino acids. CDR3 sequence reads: CSATRWETQYF. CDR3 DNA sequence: TGCAGCGCCACGCGGTGGGAGACCCAGTACTTC.